The source of this T cell receptor beta chain is a study of technical replicates of blood from a handful of donors. The CDR3 totals 13 residues. CDR1 is ENHRY and CDR2 is SYGVKD in the germline V gene. V was trimmed by 4 bases and J by 7 bases, leaving 13 bases between them. TCRdb's copy holds only in-frame clones and misses some; the assay was immunoSEQ multiplex PCR. The sample includes roughly 70,000 clones, over 85% seen only once; the top ten take roughly 0.37%. The source of this sequence is a human donor in good health. The sequenced sample consisted of T cells isolated from PBMCs. V and J are TRBV10-3 and TRBJ1-2, with a possible D match to TRBD1 (6 bases). CDR3 nucleotide sequence: TGTGCCATCAGTGGGGCCACAGGGAGTGGCTACACCTTC. Translating it yields CAISGATGSGYTF.